This is a list of T cell receptor beta chains from one sample in a study of CD8 T cells in ankylosing spondylitis. TCRdb re-called the 5' RACE reads with MiXCR, one entry per CDR3 protein. This table holds 500,000 to 650,000 distinct CDR3 sequences, under 5.5% found once. The specimen was blood, either unsorted or a sorted T cell fraction (not recorded which). The receptor source for this set is a male donor with ankylosing spondylitis. CDR3s include the opening cysteine and the closing phenylalanine or tryptophan.

TRBJ2-1 TRBV4-3 17 CASSPRVGSSSYNEQFF
TRBJ2-7 TRBV5-1 15 CASSLEAGESYEQYF
TRBJ1-2 TRBV9 12 CASSVNRDGYTF
TRBJ2-5 TRBV12-3/TRBV12-4 14 CSSSLRTGKETQYF
TRBJ2-7 TRBV9 15 CASSVSGISSYEQYF
TRBJ1-1 TRBV10-3 15 CAISGPTGENTEAFF
TRBJ1-1 TRBV20-1 14 CSARVGGTDTEAFF
TRBJ1-4 TRBV7-9 15 CASSFAGGAGEKLFF
TRBJ2-4 TRBV3-1 14 CASSSRGAEDIQYF
TRBJ1-5 TRBV18 13 CASSPASNQPQHF
TRBJ1-1 TRBV12-3/TRBV12-4 11 CASSLLARAFF
TRBJ1-1 TRBV7-2 15 CASSITGTGEDEAFF
TRBJ1-5 TRBV7-2 17 CASSLDRWKDSNQPQHF
TRBJ2-5 TRBV20-1 13 CSALGTSKETQYF
TRBJ2-4 TRBV7-6 18 CASSLLALPGRAKNIQYF
TRBJ2-5 TRBV11-2 16 CASSLDLRAPPGTQYF
TRBJ2-5 TRBV20-1 15 CSARVWDTGEETQYF
TRBJ2-1 TRBV9 17 CASSPWTSGGTYNEQFF
TRBJ2-5 TRBV10-3 14 CAIRDDRGGETQYF
TRBJ1-5 TRBV4-3 16 CASSAVGGVSNQPQHF
TRBJ1-5 TRBV12-3/TRBV12-4 12 CASSPLNQPQHF
TRBJ2-7 TRBV12-3/TRBV12-4 18 CASSSTVQPGLASYEQYF
TRBJ2-5 TRBV4-2 16 CASSQGSSGLYGTQYF
TRBJ2-5 TRBV11-1 14 CASSPWTERETQYF
TRBJ1-5 TRBV6-5 15 CASSYSLTSNQPQHF
TRBJ1-1 TRBV28 13 CASSLPWTGGAFF
TRBJ2-6 TRBV24-1 19 CATSDALGQEGSGANVLTF
TRBJ2-1 TRBV5-5 14 CASSLEQSYNEQFF
TRBJ1-3 TRBV9 14 CASSAYSRGNTIYF
TRBJ2-1 TRBV6-4 16 CASSTSVGVTYNEQFF
TRBJ2-7 TRBV28 16 CASSLPWGRGSYEQYF
TRBJ2-7 TRBV18 14 CASSRGQGVREQYF